These 20 T cell receptor beta chains were sequenced from one sample in a study of blood T cell repertoires in COVID-19. Libraries were prepared by immunoSEQ multiplex PCR; TCRdb keeps only in-frame clonotypes and omits some of them. The sample lists some 160,000 clones, just under 85% occurring once. The sample was PBMCs or T cells enriched from blood (not recorded which). All receptors derive from a woman in her thirties or forties who had recovered from COVID-19.

The DNA for the CDR3 is TGTGCCAGCGTAACCGGGACTGGGGGAGAAAAACTGTTTTTT. The encoded protein is CASVTGTGGEKLFF. The chain joins TRBV7-9 to TRBJ1-4, with a possible D match to TRBD1 (5 bases). The CDR3 runs 14 residues. Germline V gives CDR1 SEHNR, CDR2 FQNEAQ (reference sequence). V lost 8 bases and J 8 bases, leaving 18 bases between the germline ends. Combining the CDR3 with reference TRBV7-9 and TRBJ1-4 gives the whole variable domain DTGVSQNPRHKITKRGQNVTFRCDPISEHNRLYWYRQTLGQGPEFLTYFQNEAQLEKSRLLSDRFSAERPKGSFSTLEIQRTEQGDSAMYLCASVTGTGGEKLFFGSGTQLSVL.

Here the CDR3 reads CASRAWEITGELFF. The CDR3 nucleotides read TGTGCCAGCAGAGCTTGGGAGATTACCGGGGAGCTGTTTTTT. The chain is built from TRBV11-1 and TRBJ2-2; D is perhaps TRBD2 (5 bases). Trimming took off 6 bases at V and 5 bases at J, with 13 bases between the two ends. CDR1 and CDR2 (germline): SGHAT, FQDESV (reference sequence). This CDR3 has 14 residues.

This chain links TRBV3-1 (or the pseudogene TRBV3-2) with TRBJ1-1, with D unresolved. CDR1 is LGHDT, CDR2 YNNKEL, per germline (reference sequence). Trimming left V 3 bases short and J 1 base short, with 9 bases between. CDR3 length: 14 amino acids. The CDR3 loop reads CASSHRRENTEAFF. The CDR3 DNA reads as TGTGCCAGCAGCCATCGGCGGGAGAACACTGAAGCTTTCTTT.

The J gene is TRBJ1-5, the V gene TRBV7-6; D unresolved. The germline V gene has CDR1 SGHVS and CDR2 FNYEAQ. The CDR3 length is 14 residues. Trimming removed 1 base from V and 3 bases from J, with 7 bases in between. CDR3 in DNA: TGTGCCAGCAGCTTAGGAGGGAACAATCAGCCCCAGCATTTT. It encodes CASSLGGNNQPQHF.

The V call is TRBV12-5, the J call TRBJ2-3; 9 bases map to TRBD1. The CDR3 runs to 15 residues. Germline V lookup: CDR1 LGHNT, CDR2 FRNRAP. V dropped 3 bases and J dropped 1; count of bases not matched to a gene: 2. In DNA, the CDR3 is TGTGCTAGTGGTTTAGGGGACAGGGGCACAGATACGCAGTATTTT. It encodes CASGLGDRGTDTQYF. The whole variable domain, filled in from reference TRBV12-5 and TRBJ2-3, reads DARVTQTPRHKVTEMGQEVTMRCQPILGHNTVFWYRQTMMQGLELLAYFRNRAPLDDSGMPKDRFSAEMPDATLATLKIQPSEPRDSAVYFCASGLGDRGTDTQYFGPGTRLTVL.

The rearrangement uses TRBV7-8 and TRBJ2-1, with 7 bases aligning to TRBD1. The CDR3 loop spans 16 amino acids. Germline V CDR1 and CDR2: SGHVS, FQNEAQ. V gave up 5 bases and J gave up 7 bases; unmatched junction bases: 14. This CDR3 reads CASSQGVQAGGNEQFF. For the CDR3, the DNA is TGTGCCAGCAGCCAGGGGGTGCAGGCAGGGGGTAATGAGCAGTTCTTC.

The V gene is TRBV20-1, the J gene TRBJ1-1; D remains unclear. The germline gives CDR1 DFQATT, CDR2 SNEGSKA (reference sequence). There are 11 residues in the CDR3. V lost 4 bases to trimming and J lost 3 bases, with 6 bases between them. This CDR3 reads CSAIPYTEAFF. The DNA for the CDR3 is TGCAGTGCTATCCCCTACACTGAAGCTTTCTTT.

This chain uses TRBV7-9 with TRBJ2-2, with a tentative D call TRBD1 (5 bases). The CDR3 runs to 17 residues. Germline lookup yields CDR1 SEHNR and CDR2 FQNEAQ (reference sequence). With 1 base removed from V and 1 base from J, the gap between germline ends came to 13 bases. The CDR3 DNA reads as TGTGCCAGCAGCTTAGATAGGTTCCAGGGGAACACCGGGGAGCTGTTTTTT. As protein: CASSLDRFQGNTGELFF.

The CDR3, as DNA: TGTGCCAGCAGCGTAGAGTGGACAGGGGGGTACTATGGCTACACCTTC. Translated, it gives CASSVEWTGGYYGYTF. V usage is TRBV9 and J usage is TRBJ1-2, with 10 bases matching TRBD1. The CDR3 has 16 amino acids. V lost 0 bases to trimming and J lost 3 bases; unmatched junction nucleotides: 5. Germline loops: CDR1 SGDLS, CDR2 YYNGEE.

This chain uses TRBV10-3 with TRBJ1-2, with D maybe TRBD1 (5 bases). The V end was cut by 0 bases, the J end by 4 bases, with 9 bases between. Germline V lookup: CDR1 ENHRY, CDR2 SYGVKD. The CDR3 sequence is 14 residues long. The CDR3 DNA sequence: TGTGCCATCAGTGAGTCCAGGGTAGGCTATGGCTACACCTTC. Protein sequence: CAISESRVGYGYTF.

This clone was observed once. The CDR3 loop is CSASLRTSALQETQYF. CDR3 sequence (DNA): TGCAGTGCTAGTCTTCGGACTAGCGCATTACAAGAGACCCAGTACTTC. This rearrangement joins TRBV20-1 to TRBJ2-5, with 9 bases fitting TRBD2. The CDR3 length is 16 residues. CDR1 is DFQATT, CDR2 SNEGSKA, per germline (reference sequence). Trimming at V came to 3 bases and at J to 2 bases, leaving 10 bases not matched to a gene.

The gene calls are TRBV6-5 and TRBJ1-1; no firm D call. The ends were cut back, 6 bases at V and 6 bases at J, with 14 bases in the middle. Germline V CDR1 and CDR2: MNHEY, SVGAGI. This CDR3 spans 13 amino acids. CDR3 DNA: TGTGCCAGCAGGGTTAGCCGGGGTGCTGAAGCTTTCTTT. Translation gives CASRVSRGAEAFF.

The gene calls are TRBV27 and TRBJ1-1, with D possibly matching TRBD1 (6 bases). Trimming took off 6 bases at V and 2 bases at J, with 10 bases between the two ends. CDR1 is MNHEY, CDR2 SMNVEV, per germline (reference sequence). This CDR3 region has 13 residues. CDR3 in amino acids: CASRPGVNTEAFF. The CDR3, as DNA: TGTGCCAGCAGACCAGGGGTTAACACTGAAGCTTTCTTT.

DNA for the CDR3: TGTGCCAGCTCACCACCGGCGACAGGGGACAATGAGCAGTTCTTC. Translation gives CASSPPATGDNEQFF. This chain connects TRBV18 to TRBJ2-1; 8 nucleotides align to TRBD1. The CDR3 sequence is 15 residues long. With V trimmed by 0 bases and J by 5 bases, 3 bases remained unmatched. CDR1 and CDR2 from the germline V gene are KGHSH and LQKENI. Based on the CDR3 plus reference TRBV18 and TRBJ2-1, the full variable domain is NAGVMQNPRHLVRRRGQEARLRCSPMKGHSHVYWYRQLPEEGLKFMVYLQKENIIDESGMPKERFSAEFPKEGPSILRIQQVVRGDSAAYFCASSPPATGDNEQFFGPGTRLTVL.

The rearrangement uses TRBV9 and TRBJ1-2, with no clear D. Germline loops: CDR1 SGDLS, CDR2 YYNGEE. The CDR3 consists of 15 residues. V was cut by 0 bases and J by 7 bases, with 16 bases left in between. CDR3 bases: TGTGCCAGCAGCGTAGTGGTTGAGGGAGCGGGTGGCTACACCTTC. This sequence encodes CASSVVVEGAGGYTF.

CDR3 amino acids: CASSWASYNEQFF. The DNA of the CDR3 is TGTGCCAGCAGCTGGGCCTCCTACAATGAGCAGTTCTTC. This chain links TRBV28 with TRBJ2-1, with D unclear. The germline CDR1 and CDR2 sequences are MDHEN and SYDVKM. This CDR3 is 13 amino acids long. Deletions cut 6 bases from V and 0 bases from J, with 6 bases between.

The chain employs TRBV2 and TRBJ2-3; the match to TRBD2 covers 7 bases. The trim removed 4 bases at V and 1 base at J, leaving 5 bases unmatched. The CDR3 consists of 15 residues. Germline values: CDR1 SNHLY, CDR2 FYNNEI. The CDR3 here is CASSVRSGGTDTQYF. The CDR3 DNA reads TGTGCCAGCAGTGTTCGGAGCGGGGGCACAGATACGCAGTATTTT. The entire variable domain, with the rest obtained from reference TRBV2 and TRBJ2-3, is as follows: EPEVTQTPSHQVTQMGQEVILRCVPISNHLYFYWYRQILGQKVEFLVSFYNNEISEKSEIFDDQFSVERPDGSNFTLKIRSTKLEDSAMYFCASSVRSGGTDTQYFGPGTRLTVL.

The rearrangement uses TRBV7-3 and TRBJ2-2; 11 nucleotides match TRBD2. The V gene's germline CDR1 is SGHTA and CDR2 FQGTGA. The J segment lost 0 bases and the V segment lost 5 bases, leaving 2 bases of the junction unmatched. The CDR3 is 16 residues long. The CDR3 nucleotides are TGTGCCAGCAGCCAACTAGCGGGAGCGAACACCGGGGAGCTGTTTTTT. This encodes CASSQLAGANTGELFF.

The chain has TRBV30 and TRBJ1-4; D may be TRBD1 (6 bases). V was clipped by 3 bases and J by 17 bases, with 25 bases between them. Germline V lookup: CDR1 GTSNPN, CDR2 SVGIG (reference sequence). The CDR3 is made up of 14 amino acids. The DNA for the CDR3 is TGTGCCTGGAGCTCGTGGGGAGGGGGTCGCGATCCTTTTTTT. Translating gives CAWSSWGGGRDPFF.

This chain connects TRBV5-6 to TRBJ1-4; 7 bases agree with TRBD1. Germline V gene lookup returns CDR1 SGHDT and CDR2 YYEEEE. There are 15 residues in the CDR3. V lost 4 bases, J lost 4 bases, and 7 bases stayed unmatched. The DNA for the CDR3 is TGTGCCAGCAGCCTACGACAGGGCCTTAATGAAAAACTGTTTTTT. Its translation: CASSLRQGLNEKLFF.